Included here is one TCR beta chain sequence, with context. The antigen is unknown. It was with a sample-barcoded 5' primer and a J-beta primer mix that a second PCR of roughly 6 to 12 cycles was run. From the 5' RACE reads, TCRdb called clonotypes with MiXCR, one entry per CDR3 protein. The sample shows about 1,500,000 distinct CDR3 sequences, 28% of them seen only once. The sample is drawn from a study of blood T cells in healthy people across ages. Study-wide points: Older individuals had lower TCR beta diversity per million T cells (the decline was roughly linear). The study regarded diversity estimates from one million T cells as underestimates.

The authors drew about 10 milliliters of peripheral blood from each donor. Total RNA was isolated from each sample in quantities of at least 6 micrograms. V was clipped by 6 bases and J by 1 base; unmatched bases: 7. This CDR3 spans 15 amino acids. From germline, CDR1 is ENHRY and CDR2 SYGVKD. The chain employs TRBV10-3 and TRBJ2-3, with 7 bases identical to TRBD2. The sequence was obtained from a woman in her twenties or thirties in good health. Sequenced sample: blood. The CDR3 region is CAIRTSWLRTDTQYF. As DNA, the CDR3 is TGTGCCATCAGGACTAGCTGGCTGCGCACAGATACGCAGTATTTT.